This is a list of T cell receptor beta chains from one sample in a study of CD8 T cells in Susac syndrome. In TCRdb, the immunoSEQ multiplex PCR reads were re-called with MiXCR into one record per CDR3 protein. The data hold roughly 190,000 distinct CDR3 sequences, with 80% to 95% observed a single time. Sample: CD4+ T cells from PBMCs. The origin of the receptors is a human donor in good health. The CDR3 runs from the conserved cysteine through the conserved F or W. The D gene is left open where the match is weak. Size is omitted from some rows. Given values are once, few, many or a class for expanded clones.

V: TRBV5-1; size: NA; D: NA; J: TRBJ1-1; DNA: TGCGCCAGCAGATCTGCCGGGCCGCCGGTCACTGAAGCTTTCTTT; CDR3: CASRSAGPPVTEAFF
V: TRBV6-2/TRBV6-3; size: NA; D: NA; J: TRBJ1-5; DNA: TGTGCCAGCAGTTACGGAGGAGGCAGTTCCAATCAGCCCCAGCATTTT; CDR3: CASSYGGGSSNQPQHF
V: TRBV24-1; size: NA; D: NA; J: TRBJ2-6; DNA: TGTGCCACCAGTGCCCCTGGGGCCAACGTCCTGACTTTC; CDR3: CATSAPGANVLTF
V: TRBV6-5; size: NA; D: NA; J: TRBJ1-3; DNA: TGTGCCAGCCGGGTACTCTCTGGAAACACCATATATTTT; CDR3: CASRVLSGNTIYF
V: TRBV6-5; size: NA; D: TRBD1; J: TRBJ2-3; DNA: TGTGCCTGCATGGAAGGGGGCTCGCAGTATTTT; CDR3: CACMEGGSQYF
V: TRBV29-1; size: NA; D: TRBD1; J: TRBJ1-2; DNA: TGCAGCCTCCGGGACAGTTCTGGCTACACCTTC; CDR3: CSLRDSSGYTF
V: TRBV28; size: once; D: NA; J: TRBJ2-7; DNA: TGTGCCACCCGAGGGGGGCGCGGCGAGCAGTACTTC; CDR3: CATRGGRGEQYF
V: TRBV14; size: NA; D: NA; J: TRBJ1-2; DNA: TGTGCCAGCAGCCCCCGGGGGAACGGCTACACCTTC; CDR3: CASSPRGNGYTF
V: TRBV9; size: NA; D: NA; J: TRBJ1-1; DNA: TGTGCCAGCAGCGTCCGGCAGGACAATGAAGCTTTCTTT; CDR3: CASSVRQDNEAFF
V: TRBV7-3; size: NA; D: TRBD2; J: TRBJ2-2; DNA: TGTGCCAGCACCCGGTCGGGGGGTGCGAACACCGGGGAGCTGTTTTTT; CDR3: CASTRSGGANTGELFF